What follows are 20 T cell receptor beta chains derived from one specimen sequenced in a study of technical replicates of blood from a handful of donors. Assay used: immunoSEQ multiplex PCR; TCRdb lists only in-frame clones, some missing. The data show 75,000 to 85,000 clones, approximately 78% seen once. Sequencing input: PBMCs. These receptors originate from a human donor in good health. Some clones in this sample may be carry-over from other donors' samples.

The V and J genes are TRBV7-6 and TRBJ1-5, with 7 bases identical to TRBD1. Germline V lookup: CDR1 SGHVS, CDR2 FNYEAQ. V shed 5 bases, J shed 7 bases, and the junction held 5 bases outside the gene matches. There are 13 residues in the CDR3. CDR3 DNA: TGTGCCAGCAGCACACGACAGGGACAGCCCCAGCATTTT. Translated, it gives CASSTRQGQPQHF. Complete variable domain (other parts from reference TRBV7-6 and TRBJ1-5): GAGVSQSPRYKVTKRGQDVALRCDPISGHVSLYWYRQALGQGPEFLTYFNYEAQQDKSGLPNDRFSAERPEGSISTLTIQRTEQRDSAMYRCASSTRQGQPQHFGDGTRLSIL.

CDR3 protein: CASSLDGGYEQYF. DNA of the CDR3: TGTGCCAGTAGTTTGGACGGGGGCTACGAGCAGTACTTC. The chain is built from TRBV19 and TRBJ2-7; a possible D gene is TRBD2 (6 bases). The V gene's germline CDR1 is LNHDA and CDR2 SQIVND (reference sequence). The CDR3 totals 13 residues. V dropped 5 bases and J dropped 3 bases, with 11 bases sitting between them.

The CDR3 spells CASSQYLAAKNIQYF. The CDR3 DNA sequence: TGCGCCAGCAGCCAATACCTGGCAGCCAAAAACATTCAGTACTTC. The V gene is TRBV4-3, the J gene TRBJ2-4; no clear D gene. The CDR3 is 15 amino acids. The germline V and J ends were trimmed by 2 bases and 0 bases, with 8 bases remaining between them. The V gene's germline CDR1 is LGHNA and CDR2 YSLEER.

The genes are TRBV28 and TRBJ1-5; D is unresolved. V lost 5 bases and J 2 bases, leaving 4 bases between the germline ends. The germline V gene encodes CDR1 MDHEN and CDR2 SYDVKM. This CDR3 region has 12 residues. The CDR3 spells CASSPGNQPQHF. The DNA for the CDR3 is TGTGCCAGCAGTCCAGGCAATCAGCCCCAGCATTTT.

The V and J genes are TRBV7-3 and TRBJ2-7; D is perhaps TRBD2 (5 bases). The CDR3 length is 13 residues. V gave up 2 bases and J gave up 7 bases, with 12 bases separating them. The V gene's germline CDR1 is SGHTA and CDR2 FQGTGA. CDR3 residues: CASSLSAGLEQYF. As DNA, the CDR3 is TGTGCCAGCAGCTTATCGGCGGGTCTTGAGCAGTACTTC.

The V and J genes are TRBV5-1 and TRBJ2-7; a weak D match, TRBD2 (6 bases). This CDR3 has 14 residues. Per the germline V gene, CDR1 is SGHRS and CDR2 is YFSETQ. Trimming stripped 5 bases from V and 6 bases from J, with 18 bases between. The CDR3 protein is CASRARGAAGEQYF. In DNA, the CDR3 is TGCGCCAGCAGAGCGCGCGGGGCCGCGGGCGAGCAGTACTTC.

This chain's CDR3 is CASSLDRTYEQYF. The CDR3 nucleotides are TGTGCCAGCAGCTTGGACAGGACCTACGAGCAGTACTTC. This rearrangement joins TRBV21-1 to TRBJ2-7; the tabulated D call, TRBD1, remains unverified against the DNA. TRBV21-1 is classified as a pseudogene. There are 13 residues in the CDR3.

V gene TRBV7-8 combines with J gene TRBJ1-4, with 7 nucleotides matching TRBD1. From germline, CDR1 is SGHVS and CDR2 FQNEAQ. The V segment lost 5 bases and the J segment 5 bases; nucleotides outside the gene matches: 8. The CDR3 is 15 amino acids. The CDR3 DNA sequence: TGTGCCAGCAGCCCGCCGGGCAGGGGGAATGAAAAACTGTTTTTT. Translated: CASSPPGRGNEKLFF.

This clone was detected once. The chain recombines TRBV9 with TRBJ2-5; D not resolved. The CDR3 totals 12 residues. Germline CDR1 is SGDLS and CDR2 is YYNGEE. V was trimmed by 0 bases and J by 4 bases, leaving 4 bases between them. DNA of the CDR3: TGTGCCAGCAGCGTAGACTCAGAGACCCAGTACTTC. It translates to CASSVDSETQYF. The entire variable domain, with the rest obtained from reference TRBV9 and TRBJ2-5, is as follows: DSGVTQTPKHLITATGQRVTLRCSPRSGDLSVYWYQQSLDQGLQFLIQYYNGEERAKGNILERFSAQQFPDLHSELNLSSLELGDSALYFCASSVDSETQYFGPGTRLLVL.

The gene calls are TRBV7-2 and TRBJ2-7; 9 bases fit TRBD2. The germline V gene encodes CDR1 SGHTA and CDR2 FQGNSA. V gave up 1 base and J gave up 4 bases; unmatched junction bases: 5. The CDR3 extends over 15 amino acids. This chain's CDR3 is CASSLDRGRVYEQYF. The CDR3 DNA reads as TGTGCCAGCAGCTTAGACCGCGGGAGGGTGTACGAGCAGTACTTC.

V is TRBV9 and J is TRBJ2-1; D not certain. V was cut by 4 bases and J by 5 bases, with 7 bases left in between. The germline CDR1 and CDR2 sequences are SGDLS and YYNGEE. The CDR3 is 12 amino acids. In nucleotides, the CDR3 is TGTGCCAGCAGCCCCACGGACAATGAGCAGTTCTTC. Its translation is CASSPTDNEQFF. The entire variable domain, with the rest obtained from reference TRBV9 and TRBJ2-1, is as follows: DSGVTQTPKHLITATGQRVTLRCSPRSGDLSVYWYQQSLDQGLQFLIQYYNGEERAKGNILERFSAQQFPDLHSELNLSSLELGDSALYFCASSPTDNEQFFGPGTRLTVL.

This clone was recorded once. This rearrangement joins TRBV13 to TRBJ1-1; TRBD1 aligns across 8 bases. The CDR3 consists of 14 residues. The V segment lost 4 bases and the J segment 2 bases; nucleotides outside the gene matches: 3. The germline CDR1 and CDR2 sequences are PRHDT and FYEKMQ (reference sequence). In DNA form, the CDR3 reads TGTGCCAGCAGCTCAGGACAGGGAAACACTGAAGCTTTCTTT. Protein sequence: CASSSGQGNTEAFF.

The chain employs TRBV11-2 and TRBJ1-1; D unclear. Germline CDR1 SGHAT, CDR2 FQNNGV. This CDR3 region has 12 residues. V lost 3 bases, J lost 1 base, and 3 bases lay in between. CDR3 region: CASSFSNTEAFF. The CDR3 nucleotides read TGTGCCAGCAGCTTCTCGAACACTGAAGCTTTCTTT.

V usage is TRBV2 and J usage is TRBJ2-1; TRBD1 matches at 9 bases. The CDR3 totals 16 residues. Germline CDR1 SNHLY, CDR2 FYNNEI. Trimming took 3 bases from V and 5 from J; bases not matched to a gene: 8. CDR3 nucleotide sequence: TGTGCCAGCAGTGAGGTATCCGGGACAGGGAACAATGAGCAGTTCTTC. Translated: CASSEVSGTGNNEQFF.

V gene TRBV14 combines with J gene TRBJ1-2; 8 positions match TRBD1. The J segment lost 5 bases and the V segment lost 4 bases, leaving 3 bases of the junction unmatched. The germline gives CDR1 SGHDN, CDR2 FVKESK. The CDR3 extends over 13 amino acids. The CDR3 loop is CASSRTGSYGYTF. The CDR3 coding sequence is TGTGCCAGCAGCCGGACAGGGTCATATGGCTACACCTTC.

This clone was observed a few times. The CDR3 DNA reads TGTGCCAGCAGTGACCGGACAGGGAACACAGATACGCAGTATTTT. This translates into CASSDRTGNTDTQYF. The rearrangement links TRBV6-4 to TRBJ2-3; 8 bases fit TRBD1. With 2 bases clipped from V and 2 bases from J, the junction kept 3 bases outside the gene matches. This CDR3 region has 15 residues. Looked up from germline, CDR1 is MRHNA and CDR2 is SNTAGT.

For the CDR3, the DNA is TGTGCCAGCAGCCAAGGAGAAAGTACGGAGACCCAGTACTTC. It is translated as CASSQGESTETQYF. V is TRBV14 and J is TRBJ2-5; no firm D call. Germline V gene lookup returns CDR1 SGHDN and CDR2 FVKESK. V was cut by 1 base and J by 5 bases, with 11 bases left in between. CDR3 length: 14 residues.

The V call is TRBV18, the J call TRBJ2-2; the match to TRBD2 covers 7 bases. This CDR3 region has 17 residues. Germline CDR1 KGHSH, CDR2 LQKENI. V was pared by 3 bases and J by 6 bases, with 13 bases of the junction left unmatched. CDR3 nucleotide sequence: TGTGCCAGCTCACCGCGCCAAGTCGGACTAGGATCCGGGGAGCTGTTTTTT. It codes for CASSPRQVGLGSGELFF.

The chain couples TRBV6-5 to TRBJ2-2; TRBD1 matches at 7 bases. V shed 6 bases, J shed 5 bases, and the junction held 9 bases outside the gene matches. The CDR3 runs to 15 residues. Looked up from germline, CDR1 is MNHEY and CDR2 is SVGAGI. The CDR3 here is CASSNRGRGTGELFF. In DNA, the CDR3 is TGTGCCAGCAGCAACAGGGGTCGCGGGACCGGGGAGCTGTTTTTT.

This chain joins TRBV6-1 and TRBJ2-3; D unresolved. This CDR3 spans 11 amino acids. V lost 10 bases to trimming and J lost 1 base, with 6 bases between them. The germline CDR1 and CDR2 sequences are MNHNS and SASEGT. CDR3 loop: CATGRTDTQYF. DNA of the CDR3: TGTGCCACCGGTCGCACAGATACGCAGTATTTT.